This note documents a single T cell receptor beta chain sequence. What it recognizes is unknown. The sequenced fragment ends 3 residues before the CDR3 boundary, so the rest is inferred from the germline J gene. The assay was immunoSEQ multiplex PCR, and TCRdb's table has in-frame clones only and misses some. The sample totals under 45,000 clones. Prevalent HPV16 infections were excluded; only incident single HPV16 infections included. The source of the sample is a study of T cells in women clearing cervical HPV infection. Study-level background: Cases' blood sampling followed lesion detection by median approximately 150 days (90 to 200). General study points: It is unknown whether associations predate infection; no effector/memory or HPV-specific sorting.

Germline V gene lookup returns CDR1 PRHDT and CDR2 FYEKMQ (reference sequence). This CDR3 spans 12 amino acids. The chain carries TRBV13 and TRBJ1-1; D unclear. The clonotype was recovered from a woman aged 18-70 years with a cervical HPV16 infection that either progressed to CIN3+ or cleared (not recorded which). What was sequenced was blood buffy coat. The CDR3 bases that were read are TGTGCCAGCAGCTCCGGGGTGGGAGAA. Protein: CASSSGVGE. In full, the CDR3 reads CASSSGVGEAFF.